This TCR beta chain stems from a study of cytomegalovirus exposure and HLA in healthy donors. With V trimmed by 3 bases and J by 3 bases, 19 bases remained unmatched. CDR3 size: 20 residues. Germline V gene data show CDR1 as SGHRS and CDR2 as YFSETQ. Primers for the PCR totalled 60 Vbeta and 13 Jbeta. TCRdb's table, derived via immunoSEQ multiplex PCR, lists solely in-frame clones and lacks some. The sample lists 200,000 or so clones, over 70% occurring once. General study points: HLA restriction was apparent for most CMV-associated TCR beta chains in a later analysis. Solely CMV serostatus was available to characterize immune exposure.

Turning to this clone: Its matching antigen is unknown.

The chain is built from TRBV5-1 and TRBJ2-4, with 9 bases identical to TRBD2. This clonotype was sampled from a woman younger than 30 in good health and CMV-seropositive. The sequenced material came from PBMCs. CDR3 DNA: TGCGCCAGCAGCTACATAAGCATCGGGGATAGCGGGGGCGTCAAAAACATTCAGTACTTC. This encodes CASSYISIGDSGGVKNIQYF.